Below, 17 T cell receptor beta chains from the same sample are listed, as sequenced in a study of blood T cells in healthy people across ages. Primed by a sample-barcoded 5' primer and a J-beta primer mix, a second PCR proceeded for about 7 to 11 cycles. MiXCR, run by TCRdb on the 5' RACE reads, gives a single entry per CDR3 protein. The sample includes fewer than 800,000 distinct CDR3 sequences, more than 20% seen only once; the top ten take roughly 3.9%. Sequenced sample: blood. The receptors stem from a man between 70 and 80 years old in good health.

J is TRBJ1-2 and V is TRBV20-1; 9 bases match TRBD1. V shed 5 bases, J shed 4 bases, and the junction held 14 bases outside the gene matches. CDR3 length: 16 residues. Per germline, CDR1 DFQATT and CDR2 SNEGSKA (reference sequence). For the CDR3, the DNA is TGCAGTGCTTCGTCCCGGGACAGGGAGAGGGGCTATGGCTACACCTTC. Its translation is CSASSRDRERGYGYTF.

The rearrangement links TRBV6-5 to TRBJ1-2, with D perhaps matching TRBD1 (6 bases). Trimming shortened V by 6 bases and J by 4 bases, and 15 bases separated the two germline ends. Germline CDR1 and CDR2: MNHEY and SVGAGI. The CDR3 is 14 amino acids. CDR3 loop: CASSPLQGTYGYTF. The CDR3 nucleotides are TGTGCCAGCAGCCCGTTACAGGGTACCTATGGCTACACCTTC.

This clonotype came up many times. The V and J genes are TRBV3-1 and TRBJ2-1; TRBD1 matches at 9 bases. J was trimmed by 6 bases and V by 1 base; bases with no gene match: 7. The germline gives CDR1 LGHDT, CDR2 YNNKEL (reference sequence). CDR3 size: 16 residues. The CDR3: CASSQGIQGAGNEQFF. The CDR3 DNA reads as TGTGCCAGCAGCCAAGGGATACAGGGGGCAGGCAATGAGCAGTTCTTC.

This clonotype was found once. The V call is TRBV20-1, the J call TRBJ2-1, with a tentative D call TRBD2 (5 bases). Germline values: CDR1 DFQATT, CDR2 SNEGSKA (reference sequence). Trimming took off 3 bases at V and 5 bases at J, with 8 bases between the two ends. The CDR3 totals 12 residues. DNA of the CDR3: TGCAGTGCTAGCTCCGGGGACAATGAGCAGTTCTTC. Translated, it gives CSASSGDNEQFF.

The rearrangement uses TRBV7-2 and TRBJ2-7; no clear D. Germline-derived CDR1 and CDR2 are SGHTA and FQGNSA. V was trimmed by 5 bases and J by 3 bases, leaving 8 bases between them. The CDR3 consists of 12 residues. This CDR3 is CASSIEIYEQYF. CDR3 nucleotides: TGTGCCAGCAGCATAGAGATCTACGAGCAGTACTTC.

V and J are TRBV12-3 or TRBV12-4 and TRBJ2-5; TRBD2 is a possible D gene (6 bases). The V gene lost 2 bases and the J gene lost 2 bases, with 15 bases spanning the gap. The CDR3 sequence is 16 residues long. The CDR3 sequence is CASSLPVGSLQETQYF. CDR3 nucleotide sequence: TGTGCCAGCAGTTTACCTGTCGGGAGTCTGCAAGAGACCCAGTACTTC.

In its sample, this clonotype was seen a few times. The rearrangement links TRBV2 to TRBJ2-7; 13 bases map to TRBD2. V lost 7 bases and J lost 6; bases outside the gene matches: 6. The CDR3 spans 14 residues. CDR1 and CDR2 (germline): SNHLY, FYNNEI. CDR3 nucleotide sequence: TGTGCCAGCAATGGACTAGCGGGAGTTGGCGAGCAGTACTTC. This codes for CASNGLAGVGEQYF.

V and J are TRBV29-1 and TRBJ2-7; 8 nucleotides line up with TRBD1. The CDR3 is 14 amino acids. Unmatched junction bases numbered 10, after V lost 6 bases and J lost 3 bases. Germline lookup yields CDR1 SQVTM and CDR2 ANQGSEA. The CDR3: CSVSEGQAIYEQYF. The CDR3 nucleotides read TGCAGCGTATCAGAGGGACAGGCCATCTACGAGCAGTACTTC.

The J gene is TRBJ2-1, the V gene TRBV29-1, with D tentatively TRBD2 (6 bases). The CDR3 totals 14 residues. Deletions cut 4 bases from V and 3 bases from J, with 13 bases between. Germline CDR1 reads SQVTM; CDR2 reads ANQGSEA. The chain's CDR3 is CSVVPGLHYNEQFF. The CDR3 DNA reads TGCAGCGTTGTCCCCGGACTACACTACAATGAGCAGTTCTTC.

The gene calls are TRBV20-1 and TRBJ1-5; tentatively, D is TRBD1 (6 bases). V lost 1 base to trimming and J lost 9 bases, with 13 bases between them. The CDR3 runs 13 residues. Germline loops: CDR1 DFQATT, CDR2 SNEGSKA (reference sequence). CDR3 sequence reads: CSARAGVGRPQHF. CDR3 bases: TGCAGTGCTAGAGCAGGGGTGGGTCGGCCCCAGCATTTT.

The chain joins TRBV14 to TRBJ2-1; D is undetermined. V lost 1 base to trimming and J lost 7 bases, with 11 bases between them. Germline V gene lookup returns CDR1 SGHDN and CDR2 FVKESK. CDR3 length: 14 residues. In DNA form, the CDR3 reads TGTGCCAGCAGCCAAGTGTACTCCGGGAATGAGCAGTTCTTC. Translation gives CASSQVYSGNEQFF. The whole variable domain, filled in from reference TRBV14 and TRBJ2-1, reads EAGVTQFPSHSVIEKGQTVTLRCDPISGHDNLYWYRRVMGKEIKFLLHFVKESKQDESGMPNNRFLAERTGGTYSTLKVQPAELEDSGVYFCASSQVYSGNEQFFGPGTRLTVL.

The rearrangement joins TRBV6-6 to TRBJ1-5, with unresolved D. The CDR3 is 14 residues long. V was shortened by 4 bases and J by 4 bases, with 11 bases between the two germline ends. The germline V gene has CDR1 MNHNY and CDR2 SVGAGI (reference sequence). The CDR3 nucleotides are TGTGCCAGCAGTTTCCGGGTCCCTAATCAGCCCCAGCATTTT. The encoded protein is CASSFRVPNQPQHF.

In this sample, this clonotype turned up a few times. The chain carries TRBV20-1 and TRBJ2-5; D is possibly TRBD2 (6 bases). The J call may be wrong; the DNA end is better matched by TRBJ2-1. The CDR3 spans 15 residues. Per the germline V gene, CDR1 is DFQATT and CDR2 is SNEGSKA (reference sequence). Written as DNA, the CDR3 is TGCAGTGCTAGAGATCTGGGCGGGGTCCCCAATGAGCAGTTCTTC. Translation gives CSARDLGGVPNEQFF.

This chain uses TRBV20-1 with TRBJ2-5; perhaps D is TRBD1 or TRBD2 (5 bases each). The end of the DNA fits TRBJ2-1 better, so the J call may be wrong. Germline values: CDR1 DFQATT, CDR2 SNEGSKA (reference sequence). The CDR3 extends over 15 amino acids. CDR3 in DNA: TGCAGTGCTAGACCATTTAGGGAGTTGGGGGATGAGCAGTTCTTC. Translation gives CSARPFRELGDEQFF.

The CDR3 nucleotides are TGTGCCAGCAGCCGAGGGACTAGCGGGAGGATTCCAGGCCATGAGCAGTTCTTC. Its protein product is CASSRGTSGRIPGHEQFF. The rearrangement links TRBV7-9 to TRBJ2-1, with 15 bases identical to TRBD2. Looked up from germline, CDR1 is SEHNR and CDR2 is FQNEAQ (reference sequence). The CDR3 sequence is 18 residues long. After removal of 5 bases from V and 8 bases from J, the junction contained 13 bases not matched to a gene.

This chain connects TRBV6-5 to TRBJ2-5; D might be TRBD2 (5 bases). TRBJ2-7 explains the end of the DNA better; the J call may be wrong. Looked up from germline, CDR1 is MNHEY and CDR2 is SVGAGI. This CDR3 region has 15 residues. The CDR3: CASSSHIFGAYEQYF. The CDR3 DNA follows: TGTGCCAGCAGTTCGCATATCTTCGGGGCCTACGAGCAGTACTTC.

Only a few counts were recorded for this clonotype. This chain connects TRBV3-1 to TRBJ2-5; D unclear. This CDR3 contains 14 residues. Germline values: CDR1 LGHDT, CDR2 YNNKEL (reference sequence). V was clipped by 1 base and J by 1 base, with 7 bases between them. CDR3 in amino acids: CASSQATLQETQYF. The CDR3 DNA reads TGTGCCAGCAGCCAAGCCACGCTCCAAGAGACCCAGTACTTC.